Listed below are T cell receptor beta chains from one sample, sequenced in a study of OX40 agonist ivuxolimab in advanced cancers. The method was immunoSEQ multiplex PCR; TCRdb's version includes in-frame clones alone and lacks a portion of them. The sample lists 55,000 to 70,000 clones, approximately 86% occurring once. Sequencing used CD4+ or CD8+ T cells sorted from blood, obtained in a trial of the OX40 agonist ivuxolimab. The receptors derive from an adult with an advanced solid tumor such as melanoma, head and neck, liver or kidney cancer. Both conserved end residues are part of each CDR3. A D gene is named only where the DNA matches it firmly. Rows may omit the clone size; those that give it use once, few, many or a size class.

TRBD2	once	TRBV28	TRBJ2-1	18	CASSQTSGRVPAYNEQFF	TGTGCCAGCAGTCAGACTAGCGGGAGGGTCCCTGCCTACAATGAGCAGTTCTTC
NA	NA	TRBV6-1	TRBJ2-1	15	CASSEQPSSYNEQFF	TGTGCCAGCAGCGAACAACCTAGTTCCTACAATGAGCAGTTCTTC
NA	NA	TRBV6-5	TRBJ1-5	15	CASSPRGVRWGPQHF	TGTGCCAGCAGCCCTCGGGGGGTTAGGTGGGGGCCCCAGCATTTT
TRBD2	NA	TRBV5-1	TRBJ2-7	13	CASSRSGDYEQYF	TGCGCCAGCAGCCGTAGCGGGGATTACGAGCAGTACTTC
TRBD2	NA	TRBV30	TRBJ2-1	15	CAWSVTGGRYNEQFF	TGTGCCTGGAGTGTGACGGGGGGGAGGTACAATGAGCAGTTCTTC
NA	NA	TRBV15	TRBJ2-5	15	CATSRDQQGLQTQYF	TGTGCCACCAGCAGAGATCAACAGGGTTTACAGACCCAGTACTTC
TRBD1	few	TRBV25-1	TRBJ1-2	14	CASSPEGQVDGYTF	TGTGCCAGCAGCCCTGAGGGACAGGTGGATGGCTACACCTTC
NA	NA	TRBV6-1	TRBJ1-1	14	CAISEWGQNTEAFF	TGTGCCATCAGTGAGTGGGGACAGAACACTGAAGCTTTCTTT
TRBD2	NA	TRBV5-1	TRBJ2-1	15	CASSSQRGGYNEQFF	TGCGCCAGCAGCTCCCAGCGGGGGGGATACAATGAGCAGTTCTTC
NA	once	TRBV7-9	TRBJ1-5	13	CASSPGQNQPQHF	TGTGCCAGCAGCCCCGGGCAAAATCAGCCCCAGCATTTT
NA	NA	TRBV27	TRBJ2-6	16	CASRRGGESGANVLTF	TGTGCCAGCAGGAGAGGGGGTGAGTCTGGGGCCAACGTCCTGACTTTC
TRBD2	NA	TRBV19	TRBJ2-1	15	CASSIAAGGPREQFF	TGTGCCAGTAGTATTGCAGCGGGAGGGCCGCGGGAGCAGTTCTTC
TRBD2	once	TRBV14	TRBJ2-7	14	CASSQLAGGREQYF	TGTGCCAGCAGCCAACTAGCGGGAGGGAGGGAGCAGTACTTC
TRBD2	few	TRBV4-3	TRBJ2-1	14	CASSQDQTSGTKFF	TGCGCCAGCAGCCAAGATCAGACTAGCGGGACGAAGTTCTTC
NA	NA	TRBV9	TRBJ2-5	15	CASSDGGKGAETQYF	TGTGCCAGCAGCGATGGGGGGAAAGGAGCAGAGACCCAGTACTTC
NA	once	TRBV27	TRBJ1-5	15	CASSFSLQPNQPQHF	TGTGCCAGCAGTTTTTCCCTCCAGCCTAATCAGCCCCAGCATTTT
TRBD1	NA	TRBV10-3	TRBJ2-3	15	CAIRGQGVGTDTQYF	TGTGCCATCAGGGGACAGGGGGTTGGCACAGATACGCAGTATTTT
TRBD1	NA	TRBV7-8	TRBJ2-3	17	CASSLNGQGASTDTQYF	TGTGCCAGCAGCTTAAACGGACAGGGGGCAAGCACAGATACGCAGTATTTT